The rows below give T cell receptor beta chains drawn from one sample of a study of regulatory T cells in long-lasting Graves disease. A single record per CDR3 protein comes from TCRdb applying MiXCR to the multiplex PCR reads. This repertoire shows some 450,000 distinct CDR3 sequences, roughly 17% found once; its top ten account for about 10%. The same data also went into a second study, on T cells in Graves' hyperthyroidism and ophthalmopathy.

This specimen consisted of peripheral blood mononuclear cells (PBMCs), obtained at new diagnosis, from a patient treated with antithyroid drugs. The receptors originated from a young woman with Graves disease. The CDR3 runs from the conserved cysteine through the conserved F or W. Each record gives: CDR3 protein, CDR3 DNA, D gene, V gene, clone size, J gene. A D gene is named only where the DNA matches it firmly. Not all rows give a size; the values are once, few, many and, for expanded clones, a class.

CDR3aa: CASSPGDFSYEQYF
CDR3nt: TGTGCCAGCAGTCCAGGGGACTTTTCCTACGAGCAGTACTTC
d_gene: -
v_gene: TRBV12-3/TRBV12-4
abundance: many
j_gene: TRBJ2-7

CDR3aa: CASRGGGLNYGYTF
CDR3nt: TGTGCCAGCAGGGGTGGCGGACTGAACTATGGCTACACCTTC
d_gene: -
v_gene: TRBV2
abundance: many
j_gene: TRBJ1-2

CDR3aa: CAISESSPGQIGYNEQFF
CDR3nt: TGTGCCATCAGTGAGTCGTCCCCGGGACAGATAGGGTACAATGAGCAGTTCTTC
d_gene: TRBD1
v_gene: TRBV10-3
abundance: -
j_gene: TRBJ2-1

CDR3aa: CSVSRGKDYGYTF
CDR3nt: TGCAGCGTTAGCAGGGGGAAGGACTATGGCTACACCTTC
d_gene: TRBD1
v_gene: TRBV29-1
abundance: few
j_gene: TRBJ1-2

CDR3aa: CASSQTTGTPRGIQYF
CDR3nt: TGCGCCAGCAGCCAGACGACCGGGACTCCCAGGGGCATTCAGTACTTC
d_gene: -
v_gene: TRBV4-1
abundance: -
j_gene: TRBJ2-4

CDR3aa: CASSLNSEGAFF
CDR3nt: TGTGCCAGCAGTTTGAACAGCGAGGGGGCTTTCTTT
d_gene: -
v_gene: TRBV12-3/TRBV12-4
abundance: many
j_gene: TRBJ1-1

CDR3aa: CASSEGFDVNEQFF
CDR3nt: TGTGCCAGCAGTGAAGGGTTTGACGTCAATGAGCAGTTCTTC
d_gene: -
v_gene: TRBV2
abundance: many
j_gene: TRBJ2-1

CDR3aa: CASSLVGAYTEAFF
CDR3nt: TGTGCCAGCAGCTTAGTGGGCGCGTACACTGAAGCTTTCTTT
d_gene: -
v_gene: TRBV7-6
abundance: -
j_gene: TRBJ1-1

CDR3aa: CASSLRGGQELYQETQYF
CDR3nt: TGTGCCAGCAGCCTCCGAGGTGGACAGGAATTGTACCAAGAGACCCAGTACTTC
d_gene: TRBD1
v_gene: TRBV11-2
abundance: many
j_gene: TRBJ2-5

CDR3aa: CASSTYRLTSGDEQFF
CDR3nt: TGTGCCAGTAGTACCTACCGTCTCACTTCAGGGGATGAGCAGTTCTTC
d_gene: -
v_gene: TRBV19
abundance: -
j_gene: TRBJ2-1

CDR3aa: CASSKARGRDTEAFF
CDR3nt: TGTGCCAGCAGCAAGGCCCGGGGAAGGGACACTGAAGCTTTCTTT
d_gene: -
v_gene: TRBV9
abundance: many
j_gene: TRBJ1-1

CDR3aa: CASTKRGPVALQPEETQYF
CDR3nt: TGTGCCAGCACAAAAAGGGGACCAGTGGCGCTGCAACCCGAAGAGACCCAGTACTTC
d_gene: -
v_gene: TRBV12-3/TRBV12-4
abundance: many
j_gene: TRBJ2-5

CDR3aa: CASQGLAGGNEQFF
CDR3nt: TGTGCCAGCCAGGGACTAGCGGGAGGCAATGAGCAGTTCTTC
d_gene: TRBD2
v_gene: TRBV27
abundance: many
j_gene: TRBJ2-1

CDR3aa: CASVGTGTGPYEQYF
CDR3nt: TGTGCCAGCGTTGGCACCGGGACAGGGCCCTACGAGCAGTACTTC
d_gene: TRBD1
v_gene: TRBV2
abundance: once
j_gene: TRBJ2-7

CDR3aa: CASSQALVGYNEQFF
CDR3nt: TGTGCCAGCAGCCAAGCTCTAGTAGGGTACAATGAGCAGTTCTTC
d_gene: -
v_gene: TRBV14
abundance: -
j_gene: TRBJ2-1

CDR3aa: CASSFLDTDTQYF
CDR3nt: TGTGCCAGCAGTTTTTTAGACACAGATACGCAGTATTTT
d_gene: -
v_gene: TRBV27
abundance: -
j_gene: TRBJ2-3

CDR3aa: CATSDLRPTGELFF
CDR3nt: TGTGCCACCAGTGATTTGCGGCCCACCGGGGAGCTGTTTTTT
d_gene: -
v_gene: TRBV24-1
abundance: few
j_gene: TRBJ2-2

CDR3aa: CASSFSRAGRRTTEKLFF
CDR3nt: TGTGCCAGCAGTTTCTCCCGGGCCGGACGCCGGACGACTGAAAAACTGTTTTTT
d_gene: -
v_gene: TRBV28
abundance: many
j_gene: TRBJ1-4

CDR3aa: CASASDNSPLHF
CDR3nt: TGCGCCAGCGCGTCGGATAATTCACCCCTCCACTTT
d_gene: -
v_gene: TRBV5-1
abundance: -
j_gene: TRBJ1-6

CDR3aa: CASSLGVLGTGANVLTF
CDR3nt: TGTGCCAGCAGCTTAGGTGTGCTAGGGACGGGGGCCAACGTCCTGACTTTC
d_gene: -
v_gene: TRBV13
abundance: -
j_gene: TRBJ2-6

CDR3aa: CASSYSAGLAGGTYEQYF
CDR3nt: TGTGCCAGCAGTTACTCGGCCGGACTAGCGGGAGGAACCTACGAGCAGTACTTC
d_gene: TRBD2
v_gene: TRBV6-5
abundance: few
j_gene: TRBJ2-7

CDR3aa: CASSAPRSGRTRELFF
CDR3nt: TGTGCCAGTAGTGCCCCGAGGAGCGGGAGGACCAGGGAGCTGTTTTTT
d_gene: TRBD2
v_gene: TRBV19
abundance: -
j_gene: TRBJ2-2